A single sample is the source of the 26 T cell receptor beta chains below, sequenced in a study of blood T cells in healthy people across ages. A J-beta primer mix and a sample-barcoded 5' primer were used in a second PCR of roughly 6 to 12 cycles. TCRdb reprocessed the 5' RACE reads with MiXCR, giving one entry per CDR3 protein. The data hold approximately 1.5 million distinct CDR3 sequences, with 30% to 35% observed a single time. Sequencing was done on a sample of blood. The receptor set was obtained from a woman under 40 in good health.

Only a few counts were recorded for this clonotype. This chain joins TRBV3-1 and TRBJ2-3; TRBD2 agrees at 8 bases. CDR1 LGHDT and CDR2 YNNKEL come from the germline V gene (reference sequence). J was trimmed by 3 bases and V by 6 bases; bases with no gene match: 11. CDR3 length: 16 amino acids. Written as DNA, the CDR3 is TGTGCCAGCAGTCCTTTCAACGGGGGGGCGACAGATACGCAGTATTTT. It translates to CASSPFNGGATDTQYF.

This clonotype was detected only a few times. This chain joins TRBV20-1 and TRBJ1-2; tentative D call: TRBD1 (6 bases). Trimming removed 8 bases from V and 3 bases from J, with 10 bases in between. This CDR3 has 11 amino acids. The germline gives CDR1 DFQATT, CDR2 SNEGSKA (reference sequence). The DNA of the CDR3 is TGCAGTCAGACAGGAGACTATGGCTACACCTTC. As protein: CSQTGDYGYTF.

J is TRBJ2-1 and V is TRBV7-9; 10 nucleotides match TRBD2. The J call could be wrong; TRBJ2-7 is a better fit for the DNA end. CDR3 size: 15 residues. CDR1 SEHNR and CDR2 FQNEAQ come from the germline V gene (reference sequence). The CDR3 bases are TGTGCCAGCAGCTTTGGGCCTAGCGGGAGCAATGAGCAGTACTTC. Its protein product is CASSFGPSGSNEQYF.

In its sample, this clonotype was seen once. The rearrangement joins TRBV20-1 to TRBJ1-2, with unresolved D. The V gene lost 0 bases and the J gene lost 7 bases, with 15 bases spanning the gap. Looked up from germline, CDR1 is DFQATT and CDR2 is SNEGSKA (reference sequence). The CDR3 has 14 residues. CDR3 sequence: CSARDPGIICGYTF. The CDR3 bases are TGCAGTGCTAGAGATCCGGGGATTATATGTGGCTACACCTTC.

The chain has TRBV2 and TRBJ2-1, with 9 positions matching TRBD2. J was trimmed by 7 bases and V by 7 bases; bases with no gene match: 5. Germline CDR1 SNHLY, CDR2 FYNNEI. The length of the CDR3 is 13 residues. The CDR3 nucleotides read TGTGCCAGCACCCTGACTAGCGGAAATGAGCAGTTCTTC. Residues: CASTLTSGNEQFF.

A remark on this clonotype: One base away lies a much larger clone, so this may be a sequencing read error. V is TRBV10-3 and J is TRBJ2-7; D is unclear. Trimming shortened V by 7 bases and J by 2 bases, and 12 bases separated the two germline ends. CDR3 length equals 13 residues. Germline loops: CDR1 ENHRY, CDR2 SYGVKD. CDR3 coding DNA: TGTGCCATCACGGACCACCTCACCTACGAGCAGTACGTC. Amino acids: CAITDHLTYEQYV.

About this clonotype: A read error may account for a junction end that differs from germline. The chain uses TRBV6-4 and TRBJ2-7; TRBD2 matches 7 bases. Germline assignment: CDR1 MRHNA and CDR2 SNTAGT. The CDR3 covers 16 residues. The CDR3 region has the DNA TGTGCCAGCAGTGACTCGAGTCTAGCGGTTGCCTACGAGCGGTACTTC. Translating gives CASSDSSLAVAYERYF.

This clonotype appeared a few times. The gene calls are TRBV6-2 or TRBV6-3 and TRBJ2-7; either TRBD1 or TRBD2 may fit D (5 bases each). CDR3 length: 14 amino acids. CDR1 MNHEY and CDR2 SVGEGT come from the germline V gene. V was clipped by 7 bases and J by 2 bases, with 15 bases between them. The CDR3 bases are TGTGCCAGCACCTACCGGGACGGAGCCTACGAGCAGTACTTC. Amino acid sequence: CASTYRDGAYEQYF.

The gene calls are TRBV7-9 and TRBJ1-4; a possible D gene is TRBD1 (5 bases). Germline CDR1 reads SEHNR; CDR2 reads FQNEAQ (reference sequence). V was trimmed by 5 bases and J by 7 bases, leaving 14 bases between them. The CDR3 has 14 amino acids. The CDR3 DNA reads as TGTGCCAGCAGCCAAGGGCGGGACTCTGAAAAACTGTTTTTT. Translated: CASSQGRDSEKLFF. The full variable domain, its missing parts supplied by reference TRBV7-9 and TRBJ1-4, is DTGVSQNPRHKITKRGQNVTFRCDPISEHNRLYWYRQTLGQGPEFLTYFQNEAQLEKSRLLSDRFSAERPKGSFSTLEIQRTEQGDSAMYLCASSQGRDSEKLFFGSGTQLSVL.

The chain combines TRBV7-3 with TRBJ1-6, with D possibly being TRBD1 (6 bases). The CDR3 totals 16 residues. The V gene lost 2 bases and the J gene lost 9 bases, with 17 bases spanning the gap. Germline lookup yields CDR1 SGHTA and CDR2 FQGTGA. CDR3 nucleotides: TGTGCCAGCAGCTTATCAGCGGCCGGGGGCGGTTCACCCCTCCACTTT. Its protein product is CASSLSAAGGGSPLHF.

The chain is built from TRBV11-2 and TRBJ2-1; 7 bases align to TRBD2. The junction had 11 bases not matched to a gene; V was cut back by 1 base and J by 5 bases. There are 17 residues in the CDR3. Germline V gene lookup returns CDR1 SGHAT and CDR2 FQNNGV. The CDR3 nucleotides are TGTGCCAGCAGCTTAGTCTTGGGGGGGACTAACAACAATGAGCAGTTCTTC. It translates to CASSLVLGGTNNNEQFF. Full variable domain (outside the CDR3, taken from reference TRBV11-2 and TRBJ2-1): EAGVAQSPRYKIIEKRQSVAFWCNPISGHATLYWYQQILGQGPKLLIQFQNNGVVDDSQLPKDRFSAERLKGVDSTLKIQPAKLEDSAVYLCASSLVLGGTNNNEQFFGPGTRLTVL.

V usage is TRBV10-3 and J usage is TRBJ2-1; perhaps TRBD1 as D (7 bases). This CDR3 contains 16 residues. The germline V gene encodes CDR1 ENHRY and CDR2 SYGVKD. V was pared by 4 bases and J by 3 bases, with 16 bases between. This CDR3 reads CAISGPAGQNYNEQFF. The CDR3 bases are TGTGCCATCAGTGGGCCCGCGGGACAGAACTACAATGAGCAGTTCTTC.

The V and J genes are TRBV4-2 and TRBJ2-7, with 13 bases that match TRBD2. Trimming removed 2 bases from V and 6 bases from J; junction bases left unmatched: 10. Germline CDR1 and CDR2: LGHNA and YNFKEQ. The CDR3 consists of 17 residues. The CDR3 region has the DNA TGTGCCAGCAGCCAAAAAGATTCGGGACTAGCGGGGCGCGAGCAGTACTTC. Protein sequence: CASSQKDSGLAGREQYF.

The gene calls are TRBV9 and TRBJ1-1, with D unresolved. Trimming stripped 0 bases from V and 1 base from J, with 10 bases between. CDR3 size: 15 residues. CDR1 and CDR2 from the germline V gene are SGDLS and YYNGEE. The CDR3 nucleotides are TGTGCCAGCAGCGTAGGATTACGTTCGAACACTGAAGCTTTCTTT. It yields the protein CASSVGLRSNTEAFF.

This clonotype appeared a few times. This chain joins TRBV4-1 and TRBJ2-7; 9 bases line up with TRBD2. Germline CDR1 is MGHRA and CDR2 is YSYEKL. This CDR3 contains 18 residues. The V gene end was trimmed by 4 bases and the J gene end by 1 base; junction bases not matched to a gene: 14. The CDR3 bases are TGCGCCAGCAGCCGCCCCCCCAGCGGGGGGCCGCTTTCCTACGAGCAGTACTTC. Amino acid sequence: CASSRPPSGGPLSYEQYF.

CDR3 residues: CASSLGDSGSPLHF. Written as DNA, the CDR3 is TGCGCCAGCAGCTTGGGGGACAGCGGGTCACCCCTCCACTTT. The J gene is TRBJ1-6, the V gene TRBV5-1; TRBD1 agrees at 7 bases. Germline V gene data show CDR1 as SGHRS and CDR2 as YFSETQ. The V and J ends lost 0 bases and 10 bases, in that order; junction bases with no gene match: 4. The CDR3 runs to 14 residues.

This clonotype turned up a few times. V and J are TRBV6-2 or TRBV6-3 and TRBJ2-5, with TRBD1 matching over 7 bases. Germline V gene lookup returns CDR1 MNHEY and CDR2 SVGEGT. The trim removed 2 bases at V and 2 bases at J, leaving 5 bases unmatched. The CDR3 is 15 residues long. CDR3 sequence reads: CASSYRDSLQETQYF. The CDR3 coding sequence is TGTGCCAGCAGTTACCGGGACAGCCTACAAGAGACCCAGTACTTC.

This sequence joins TRBV7-9 and TRBJ2-7, with D perhaps matching TRBD1 (7 bases). The germline gives CDR1 SEHNR, CDR2 FQNEAQ (reference sequence). The V and J ends lost 2 bases and 5 bases respectively, with 22 bases between them. The CDR3 has 17 residues. DNA of the CDR3: TGTGCCAGCAGCTTACCCGTTGATGGAGGGGGCGAGAACGAGCAGTACTTC. Its protein is CASSLPVDGGGENEQYF.

This clonotype was detected only a few times. The rearrangement uses TRBV4-1 and TRBJ1-4, with TRBD1 matching over 9 bases. Looked up from germline, CDR1 is MGHRA and CDR2 is YSYEKL. CDR3 size: 16 residues. J lost 0 bases, V lost 6 bases, and 5 bases had no gene match. CDR3 sequence: CASSYRQGATNEKLFF. Written as DNA, the CDR3 is TGCGCCAGCAGTTACAGACAGGGGGCAACTAATGAAAAACTGTTTTTT.

In this sample, this clonotype turned up a few times. The chain uses TRBV5-1 and TRBJ2-1; D might be TRBD1 or TRBD2, each matching 5 bases. CDR1 is SGHRS, CDR2 YFSETQ, per germline. Trimming stripped 4 bases from V and 0 bases from J, with 17 bases between. The CDR3 sequence is 17 residues long. CDR3 amino acids: CASSTSLWDHSYNEQFF. The CDR3 DNA sequence: TGCGCCAGCAGCACAAGCCTGTGGGACCACTCCTACAATGAGCAGTTCTTC. The whole variable domain, filled in from reference TRBV5-1 and TRBJ2-1, reads KAGVTQTPRYLIKTRGQQVTLSCSPISGHRSVSWYQQTPGQGLQFLFEYFSETQRNKGNFPGRFSGRQFSNSRSEMNVSTLELGDSALYLCASSTSLWDHSYNEQFFGPGTRLTVL.

In its sample, this clonotype was seen a few times. This chain connects TRBV20-1 to TRBJ1-1, with 8 bases lining up with TRBD1. V dropped 6 bases and J dropped 3; count of bases not matched to a gene: 9. CDR1 DFQATT and CDR2 SNEGSKA come from the germline V gene (reference sequence). The CDR3 is 14 amino acids. DNA for the CDR3: TGCAGTGCGAAGACCGGGACAGGCTACACTGAAGCTTTCTTT. It translates to CSAKTGTGYTEAFF.

This clonotype was seen a few times. The rearrangement uses TRBV6-1 and TRBJ1-1, with D unclear. Looked up from germline, CDR1 is MNHNS and CDR2 is SASEGT. CDR3 length equals 16 residues. V was pared by 6 bases and J by 0 bases, with 17 bases between. The CDR3 sequence: CASSLMRGLVNTEAFF. CDR3 nucleotide sequence: TGTGCCAGCAGCCTCATGCGAGGGCTAGTGAACACTGAAGCTTTCTTT.

CDR3 sequence reads: CASSVGGGPGQEAFF. CDR3 nucleotide sequence: TGTGCCAGCAGCGTAGGAGGCGGACCGGGGCAAGAGGCTTTCTTT. This chain uses TRBV9 with TRBJ1-1; D perhaps matches TRBD1 (5 bases). Looked up from germline, CDR1 is SGDLS and CDR2 is YYNGEE. V was cut by 0 bases and J by 11 bases, with 20 bases left in between. This CDR3 spans 15 amino acids.

The chain employs TRBV5-1 and TRBJ1-1, with a possible D match to TRBD1 (5 bases). The CDR3 sequence is 16 residues long. Per germline, CDR1 SGHRS and CDR2 YFSETQ. Between the trimmed V and J ends, which lost 3 bases and 0 bases, there was a span of 15 bases. The CDR3 spells CASSSPFSGVNTEAFF. The CDR3 coding sequence is TGCGCCAGCAGCTCCCCCTTTTCGGGGGTGAACACTGAAGCTTTCTTT.

As for this clonotype: This may arise from a read error, as a much more abundant clone is one base away. This chain uses TRBV29-1 with TRBJ1-1, with a weak D call TRBD1 (5 bases). The CDR3 runs 12 residues. Germline lookup yields CDR1 SQVTM and CDR2 ANQGSEA. V was shortened by 5 bases and J by 11 bases, with 18 bases between the two germline ends. The CDR3 nucleotides read TGCAGCGTTAATACCGAGACAGCAAGGGCTTTCTTT. Its protein is CSVNTETARAFF. Using reference TRBV29-1 and TRBJ1-1 for the parts outside the CDR3, the full variable domain is SAVISQKPSRDICQRGTSLTIQCQVDSQVTMMFWYRQQPGQSLTLIATANQGSEATYESGFVIDKFPISRPNLTFSTLTVSNMSPEDSSIYLCSVNTETARAFFGQGTRLTVV.

The rearrangement links TRBV3-1 to TRBJ2-7, with 10 nucleotides matching TRBD2. The CDR3 is made up of 17 amino acids. With 0 bases clipped from V and 5 bases from J, the junction kept 10 bases outside the gene matches. Germline CDR1 and CDR2: LGHDT and YNNKEL (reference sequence). This CDR3 is CASSQDAGLAGDNEQYF. The DNA of the CDR3 is TGTGCCAGCAGCCAAGATGCAGGGCTAGCGGGAGATAACGAGCAGTACTTC.